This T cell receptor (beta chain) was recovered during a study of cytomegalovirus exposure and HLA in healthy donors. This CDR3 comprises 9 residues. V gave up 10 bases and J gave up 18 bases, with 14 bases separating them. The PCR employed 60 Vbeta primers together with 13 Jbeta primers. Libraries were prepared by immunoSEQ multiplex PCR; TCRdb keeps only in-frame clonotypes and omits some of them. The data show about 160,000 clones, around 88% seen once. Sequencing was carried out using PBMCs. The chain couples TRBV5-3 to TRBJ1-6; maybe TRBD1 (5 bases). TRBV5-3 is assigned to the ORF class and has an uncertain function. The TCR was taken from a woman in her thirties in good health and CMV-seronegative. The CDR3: CALPTEDHF. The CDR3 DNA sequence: TGTGCCCTCCCGACAGAGGACCACTTT.